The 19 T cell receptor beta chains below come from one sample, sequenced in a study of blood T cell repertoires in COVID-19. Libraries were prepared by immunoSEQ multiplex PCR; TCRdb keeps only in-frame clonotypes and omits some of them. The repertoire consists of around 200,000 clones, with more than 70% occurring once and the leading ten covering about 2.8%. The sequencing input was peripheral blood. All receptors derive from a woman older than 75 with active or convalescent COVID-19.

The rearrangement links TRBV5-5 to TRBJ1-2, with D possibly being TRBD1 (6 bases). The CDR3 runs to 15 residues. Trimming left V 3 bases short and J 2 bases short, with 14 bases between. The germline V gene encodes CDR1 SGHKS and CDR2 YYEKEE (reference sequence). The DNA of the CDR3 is TGTGCCAGCAGCTACCGGGGCAGGGGAAACTATGGCTACACCTTC. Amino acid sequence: CASSYRGRGNYGYTF.

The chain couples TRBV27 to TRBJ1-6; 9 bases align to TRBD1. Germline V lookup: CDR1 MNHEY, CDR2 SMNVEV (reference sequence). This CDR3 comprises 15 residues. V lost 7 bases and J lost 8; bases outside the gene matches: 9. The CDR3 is CASTLSGTGYSPLHF. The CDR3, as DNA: TGTGCCAGCACCTTATCCGGGACAGGGTATTCACCCCTCCACTTT.

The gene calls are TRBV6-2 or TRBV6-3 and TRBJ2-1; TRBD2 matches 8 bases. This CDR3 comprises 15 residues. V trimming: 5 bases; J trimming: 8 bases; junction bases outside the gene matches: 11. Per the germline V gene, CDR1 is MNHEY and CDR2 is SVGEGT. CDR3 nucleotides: TGTGCCAGCAGTCTCGGGGGGGCCGCTAGAGATGAGCAGTTCTTC. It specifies CASSLGGAARDEQFF.

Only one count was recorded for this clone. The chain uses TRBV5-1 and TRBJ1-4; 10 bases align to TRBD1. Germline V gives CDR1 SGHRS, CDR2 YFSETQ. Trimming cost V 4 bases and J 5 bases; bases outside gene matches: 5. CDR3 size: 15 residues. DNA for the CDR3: TGCGCCAGCAGCGACCCGGGACAGGGGAATGAAAAACTGTTTTTT. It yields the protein CASSDPGQGNEKLFF.

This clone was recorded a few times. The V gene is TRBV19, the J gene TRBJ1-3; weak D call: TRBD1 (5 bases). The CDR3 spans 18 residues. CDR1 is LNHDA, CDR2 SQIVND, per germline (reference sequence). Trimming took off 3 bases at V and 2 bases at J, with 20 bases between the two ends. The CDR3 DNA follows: TGTGCCAGTAGTATCGTAGGGGCTGCATATGCGCCTGGAAACACCATATATTTT. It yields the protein CASSIVGAAYAPGNTIYF.

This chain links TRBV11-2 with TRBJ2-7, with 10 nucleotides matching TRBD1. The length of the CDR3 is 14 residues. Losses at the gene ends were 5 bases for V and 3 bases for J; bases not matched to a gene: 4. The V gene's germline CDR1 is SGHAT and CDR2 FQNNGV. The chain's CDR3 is CASSRGTGDYEQYF. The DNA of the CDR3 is TGTGCCAGCAGCCGTGGGACAGGGGACTACGAGCAGTACTTC.

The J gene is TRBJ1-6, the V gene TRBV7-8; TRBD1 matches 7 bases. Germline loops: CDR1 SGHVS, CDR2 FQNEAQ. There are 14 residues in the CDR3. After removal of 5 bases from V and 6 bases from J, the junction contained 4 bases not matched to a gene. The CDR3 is CASSAGQPNSPLHF. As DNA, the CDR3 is TGTGCCAGCAGCGCGGGACAGCCTAATTCACCCCTCCACTTT.

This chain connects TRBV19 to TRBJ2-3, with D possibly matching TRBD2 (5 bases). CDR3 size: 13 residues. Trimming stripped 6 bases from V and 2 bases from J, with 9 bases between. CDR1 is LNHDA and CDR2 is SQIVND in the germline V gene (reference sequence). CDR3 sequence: CASSGELTDTQYF. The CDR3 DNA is TGTGCCAGTAGCGGGGAACTCACAGATACGCAGTATTTT.

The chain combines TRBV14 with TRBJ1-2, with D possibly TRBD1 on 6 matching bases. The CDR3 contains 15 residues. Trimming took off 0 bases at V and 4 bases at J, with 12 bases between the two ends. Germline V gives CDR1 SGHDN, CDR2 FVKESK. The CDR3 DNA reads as TGTGCCAGCAGCCAAGATCTGGGACACCTCTATGGCTACACCTTC. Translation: CASSQDLGHLYGYTF.

The CDR3 loop reads CASRLTGGGRSDTQYF. The DNA for the CDR3 is TGTGCCAGCAGGCTGACTGGGGGGGGCAGGTCAGATACGCAGTATTTT. This chain connects TRBV7-2 to TRBJ2-3; D possibly corresponds to TRBD2 (7 bases). CDR3 length: 16 residues. V was trimmed by 6 bases and J by 4 bases, leaving 20 bases between them. Germline values: CDR1 SGHTA, CDR2 FQGNSA.

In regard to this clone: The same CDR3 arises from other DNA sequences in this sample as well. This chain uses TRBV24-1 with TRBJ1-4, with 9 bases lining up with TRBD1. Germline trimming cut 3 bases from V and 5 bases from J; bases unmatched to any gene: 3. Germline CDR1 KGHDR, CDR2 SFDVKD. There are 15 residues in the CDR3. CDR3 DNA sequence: TGTGCCACCAGTGATCCGGGACAGGGAAATGAAAAACTGTTTTTT. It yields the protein CATSDPGQGNEKLFF.

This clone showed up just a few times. The CDR3 DNA is TGTGCCTGGAGTGCAGGGCCCACCGGGGAGCTGTTTTTT. The encoded protein is CAWSAGPTGELFF. The genes are TRBV30 and TRBJ2-2; a weak D match, TRBD1 (5 bases). V was cut by 1 base and J by 4 bases, with 7 bases left in between. The CDR3 consists of 13 residues. The germline CDR1 and CDR2 sequences are GTSNPN and SVGIG (reference sequence).

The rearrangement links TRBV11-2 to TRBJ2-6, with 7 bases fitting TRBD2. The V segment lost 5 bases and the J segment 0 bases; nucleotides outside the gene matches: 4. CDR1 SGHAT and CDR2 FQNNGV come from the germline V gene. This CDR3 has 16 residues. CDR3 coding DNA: TGTGCCAGCAGCGCACCGGGGGGCTCTGGGGCCAACGTCCTGACTTTC. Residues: CASSAPGGSGANVLTF.

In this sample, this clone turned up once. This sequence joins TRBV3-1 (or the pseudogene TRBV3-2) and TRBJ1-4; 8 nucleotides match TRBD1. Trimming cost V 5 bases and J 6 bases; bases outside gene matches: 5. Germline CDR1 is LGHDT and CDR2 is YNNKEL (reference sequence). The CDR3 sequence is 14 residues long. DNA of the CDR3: TGTGCCAGCAGCTCTGGACAGGGTTATGAAAAACTGTTTTTT. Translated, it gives CASSSGQGYEKLFF.

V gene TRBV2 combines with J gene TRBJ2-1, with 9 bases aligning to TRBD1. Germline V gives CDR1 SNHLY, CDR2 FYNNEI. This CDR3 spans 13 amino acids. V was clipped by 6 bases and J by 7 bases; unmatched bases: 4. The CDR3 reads CASRGQGPNEQFF. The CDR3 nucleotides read TGTGCCAGCAGGGGACAGGGTCCTAATGAGCAGTTCTTC.

The CDR3 region is CASSRGGSYNSPLHF. CDR3 DNA: TGTGCCAGCAGCCGGGGGGGCTCCTATAATTCACCCCTCCACTTT. J is TRBJ1-6 and V is TRBV3-1 (or the pseudogene TRBV3-2), with a tentative D call TRBD1 (5 bases). Between the trimmed V and J ends, which lost 4 bases and 0 bases, there was a span of 7 bases. The germline CDR1 and CDR2 sequences are LGHDT and YNNKEL (reference sequence). The CDR3 has 15 amino acids.

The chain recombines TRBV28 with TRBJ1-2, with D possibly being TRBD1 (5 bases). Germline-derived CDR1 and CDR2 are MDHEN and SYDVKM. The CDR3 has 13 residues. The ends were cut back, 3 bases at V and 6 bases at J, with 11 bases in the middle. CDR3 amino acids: CASSFRAGNGYTF. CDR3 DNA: TGTGCCAGCAGTTTTCGGGCAGGGAATGGCTACACCTTC.

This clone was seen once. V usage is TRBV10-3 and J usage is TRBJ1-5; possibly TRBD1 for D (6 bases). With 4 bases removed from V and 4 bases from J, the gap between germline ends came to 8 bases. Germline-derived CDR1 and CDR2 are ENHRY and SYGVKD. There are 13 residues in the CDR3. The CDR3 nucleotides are TGTGCCATCAGTGCAGGGACAAATCAGCCCCAGCATTTT. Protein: CAISAGTNQPQHF.

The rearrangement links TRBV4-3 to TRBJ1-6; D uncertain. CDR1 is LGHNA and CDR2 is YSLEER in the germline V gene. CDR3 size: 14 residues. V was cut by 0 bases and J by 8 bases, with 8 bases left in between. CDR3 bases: TGCGCCAGCAGCCAAGAATGGGCTTATTCACCCCTCCACTTT. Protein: CASSQEWAYSPLHF.